The rows below give T cell receptor beta chains drawn from one sample of a study of cytomegalovirus exposure and HLA in healthy donors. The assay was immunoSEQ multiplex PCR, and TCRdb's table has in-frame clones only and misses some. Of under 130,000 clones listed, roughly 80% were seen once; the top ten hold 6.9%. The sample was PBMCs. Receptors originate from a man under 40 in good health and CMV-seropositive. The CDR3 runs from the conserved cysteine through the conserved F or W. The size field is filled for only some rows; it gives once, few, many or a size class.

V	J	size	CDR3
TRBV5-1	TRBJ2-2	once	CASSLSLQGSGELFF
TRBV27	TRBJ1-4	-	CASSLQGASEKLFF
TRBV28	TRBJ1-5	-	CASRRRGGSNQPQHF
TRBV5-7	TRBJ2-7	-	CASNVTGPDSYEQYF
TRBV30	TRBJ2-6	-	CAWTRSRVGANVLTF
TRBV2	TRBJ2-3	-	CASSDGPRDTQYF
TRBV7-2	TRBJ2-5	-	CASSNSGGPGTQYF
TRBV2	TRBJ1-1	-	CASRGDMNTEAFF
TRBV6-4	TRBJ2-1	-	CASSDSAGSYNEQFF
TRBV5-6	TRBJ1-5	-	CASNRGGSNQPQHF
TRBV5-1	TRBJ2-7	-	CASSPGQDYYEQYF
TRBV18	TRBJ1-1	-	CASSPQQGNTEAFF
TRBV6-5	TRBJ1-6	-	CASSYGASSYNSPLHF
TRBV7-2	TRBJ2-2	-	CASSFGTSGGARFGELFF
TRBV6-1	TRBJ1-5	-	CASSAGGSNQPQHF
TRBV7-6	TRBJ2-7	-	CASSSAGPTYEQYF
TRBV6-1	TRBJ1-3	few	CASSEAQWTTPGNTIYF
TRBV5-4	TRBJ2-3	-	CASSSYRGADTQYF
TRBV4-1	TRBJ1-4	-	CASSQALNEKLFF
TRBV5-4	TRBJ2-7	-	CASSYWSREQYF
TRBV28	TRBJ2-7	-	CASSLSPGTGRYEQYF
TRBV6-1	TRBJ2-1	-	CATSTGATYNEQFF
TRBV19	TRBJ2-1	-	CASSKPPTGVYNEQFF
TRBV5-4	TRBJ2-1	-	CASTSRGDSSYNEQFF
TRBV19	TRBJ1-1	-	CASSIERGANTEAFF